This is a list of T cell receptor beta chains from one sample in a study of blood T cell repertoires in COVID-19. The assay was immunoSEQ multiplex PCR, and TCRdb's table has in-frame clones only and misses some. Found here are roughly 250,000 clones, roughly 80% of them singletons; the top ten hold roughly 10%. Sequencing was performed on peripheral blood. All receptors derive from a woman of 80 years or more with acute or convalescent COVID-19. Each CDR3 is given with its conserved first and last residue. Each record gives: D gene, J gene, clone size, V gene, CDR3 DNA, CDR3 protein. A D gene is named only where the DNA matches it firmly. A row's size may be missing; if present it is once, few, many or a size class.

D gene: TRBD1; J gene: TRBJ1-1; clone size: NA; V gene: TRBV6-5; CDR3 DNA: TGTGCCAGCAGTAACAACCGGGACAGTCAAGCTTTCTTT; CDR3 protein: CASSNNRDSQAFF
D gene: NA; J gene: TRBJ1-6; clone size: NA; V gene: TRBV18; CDR3 DNA: TGTGCCAGCTCACCAACTCAGAGGAGCTCCTATAATTCACCCCTCCACTTT; CDR3 protein: CASSPTQRSSYNSPLHF
D gene: TRBD1; J gene: TRBJ1-5; clone size: NA; V gene: TRBV7-8; CDR3 DNA: TGTGCCAGCAGCTGGGGACAGGGTAATCTGCCCCAGCATTTT; CDR3 protein: CASSWGQGNLPQHF
D gene: NA; J gene: TRBJ2-1; clone size: NA; V gene: TRBV15; CDR3 DNA: TGTGCCACCAGCGGCGGGACCTACAATGAGCAGTTCTTC; CDR3 protein: CATSGGTYNEQFF
D gene: NA; J gene: TRBJ1-6; clone size: NA; V gene: TRBV30; CDR3 DNA: TGTGCCTGGAGGGGCTACAGGGTTTACAATTCACCCCTCCACTTT; CDR3 protein: CAWRGYRVYNSPLHF
D gene: TRBD1; J gene: TRBJ1-4; clone size: NA; V gene: TRBV5-1; CDR3 DNA: TGCGCCAGCAGCATAAGACAGGGACCTAATGAAAAACTGTTTTTT; CDR3 protein: CASSIRQGPNEKLFF
D gene: NA; J gene: TRBJ1-3; clone size: NA; V gene: TRBV11-2; CDR3 DNA: TGTGCCAGCAGCTTTGGCCGAAGCTCTGGAAACACCATATATTTT; CDR3 protein: CASSFGRSSGNTIYF
D gene: TRBD1; J gene: TRBJ1-6; clone size: NA; V gene: TRBV5-4; CDR3 DNA: TGTGCCAGCAGCTCCACCGGGACAGCCAATTCACCCCTCCACTTT; CDR3 protein: CASSSTGTANSPLHF
D gene: NA; J gene: TRBJ1-1; clone size: NA; V gene: TRBV28; CDR3 DNA: TGTGCCAGCAGTTTATCGGCAGGGGTCAGTACTGAAGCTTTCTTT; CDR3 protein: CASSLSAGVSTEAFF
D gene: NA; J gene: TRBJ2-7; clone size: NA; V gene: TRBV5-1; CDR3 DNA: TGCGCCAGCAGCTTGGGCGGGGGCCCCTACGAGCAGTACTTC; CDR3 protein: CASSLGGGPYEQYF
D gene: NA; J gene: TRBJ1-3; clone size: NA; V gene: TRBV18; CDR3 DNA: TGTGCCAGCTCACCGGTTCGAGTCTCTGGAAACACCATATATTTT; CDR3 protein: CASSPVRVSGNTIYF
D gene: NA; J gene: TRBJ2-6; clone size: NA; V gene: TRBV3-1/TRBV3-2; CDR3 DNA: TGTGCCAGCAGCCAAGGTGGTGGAGGGTCTGGGGCCAACGTCCTGACTTTC; CDR3 protein: CASSQGGGGSGANVLTF
D gene: NA; J gene: TRBJ1-5; clone size: NA; V gene: TRBV6-6; CDR3 DNA: TGTGCCAGCAGTTACGGGGGGGAAGAGCATTTT; CDR3 protein: CASSYGGEEHF
D gene: TRBD1; J gene: TRBJ1-3; clone size: NA; V gene: TRBV15; CDR3 DNA: TGTGCCACCAGCGCAGGACAGGGTCCGGACACCATATATTTT; CDR3 protein: CATSAGQGPDTIYF
D gene: TRBD2; J gene: TRBJ2-3; clone size: NA; V gene: TRBV10-1; CDR3 DNA: TGCGCCAGCAGTGAGTCACAAGTAGCGGGATCCACAGATACGCAGTATTTT; CDR3 protein: CASSESQVAGSTDTQYF
D gene: TRBD1; J gene: TRBJ1-5; clone size: NA; V gene: TRBV24-1; CDR3 DNA: TGTGCCACCAGCCTAGGGGGCGCGGGGCTTCAGCCCCAGCATTTT; CDR3 protein: CATSLGGAGLQPQHF
D gene: NA; J gene: TRBJ1-5; clone size: NA; V gene: TRBV5-1; CDR3 DNA: TGCGCCAGCAGCTTGGGTTCGGGTTTACAGCCCCAGCATTTT; CDR3 protein: CASSLGSGLQPQHF
D gene: TRBD1; J gene: TRBJ2-5; clone size: once; V gene: TRBV6-5; CDR3 DNA: TGTGCCAGCAGGGACAGGGGGCGCGCTGGGACCCAGTACTTC; CDR3 protein: CASRDRGRAGTQYF
D gene: NA; J gene: TRBJ1-1; clone size: NA; V gene: TRBV28; CDR3 DNA: TGTGCCAGCAGTTTATTCGGCGGTCAGAACACTGAAGCTTTCTTT; CDR3 protein: CASSLFGGQNTEAFF
D gene: TRBD1; J gene: TRBJ2-3; clone size: NA; V gene: TRBV6-1; CDR3 DNA: TGTGCCAGCAGTGAAGCGACAGGGTGGGGGTCAGATACGCAGTATTTT; CDR3 protein: CASSEATGWGSDTQYF
D gene: TRBD1; J gene: TRBJ1-6; clone size: NA; V gene: TRBV30; CDR3 DNA: TGTGCCTGGAGTCCTCCGGGGACAGCCAATTCACCCCTCCACTTT; CDR3 protein: CAWSPPGTANSPLHF
D gene: TRBD1; J gene: TRBJ1-6; clone size: NA; V gene: TRBV12-3/TRBV12-4; CDR3 DNA: TGTGCCAGCGGGGGACAGGGGGCTTCACCCCTCCACTTT; CDR3 protein: CASGGQGASPLHF
D gene: NA; J gene: TRBJ1-6; clone size: NA; V gene: TRBV4-1; CDR3 DNA: TGCGCCAGCAGCCACCAATTCAGCTCCTATAATTCACCCCTCCACTTT; CDR3 protein: CASSHQFSSYNSPLHF
D gene: TRBD1; J gene: TRBJ2-2; clone size: NA; V gene: TRBV19; CDR3 DNA: TGTGCCAGCAAACAGGGGGCCAGGGGCACCGGGGAGCTGTTTTTT; CDR3 protein: CASKQGARGTGELFF
D gene: TRBD1; J gene: TRBJ1-2; clone size: NA; V gene: TRBV6-5; CDR3 DNA: TGTGCCACCTCCTCTGACAGGGCCTCTAACTATGGCTACACCTTC; CDR3 protein: CATSSDRASNYGYTF
D gene: TRBD1; J gene: TRBJ1-1; clone size: NA; V gene: TRBV5-1; CDR3 DNA: TGCGCCAGCAGCGGAACCGGGACAGGGAACACTGAAGCTTTCTTT; CDR3 protein: CASSGTGTGNTEAFF
D gene: TRBD2; J gene: TRBJ2-6; clone size: once; V gene: TRBV9; CDR3 DNA: TGTGCCAGCAGCGTTGGACTAGCGACGTACTCTGGGGCCAACGTCCTGACTTTC; CDR3 protein: CASSVGLATYSGANVLTF
D gene: NA; J gene: TRBJ1-2; clone size: few; V gene: TRBV7-2; CDR3 DNA: TGTGCCAGCAGCTTATGGGCAGGGGACGGGAATGGCTACACCTTC; CDR3 protein: CASSLWAGDGNGYTF
D gene: TRBD2; J gene: TRBJ2-4; clone size: NA; V gene: TRBV7-2; CDR3 DNA: TGTGCCAGCAGCTTAACTAGCGGGGTAGCCAAAAACATTCAGTACTTC; CDR3 protein: CASSLTSGVAKNIQYF
D gene: NA; J gene: TRBJ1-2; clone size: once; V gene: TRBV9; CDR3 DNA: TGTGCCAGCAGCGTAGAAACGGGGTTGCACTATGGCTACACCTTC; CDR3 protein: CASSVETGLHYGYTF
D gene: NA; J gene: TRBJ1-4; clone size: NA; V gene: TRBV5-1; CDR3 DNA: TGCGCCAGTACCAAGCAGGGGAAGGACGAAAAACTGTTTTTT; CDR3 protein: CASTKQGKDEKLFF
D gene: TRBD2; J gene: TRBJ2-5; clone size: NA; V gene: TRBV7-2; CDR3 DNA: TGTGCCAGCAGCTTAGGGGGGGGGAAGTACTTC; CDR3 protein: CASSLGGGKYF
D gene: NA; J gene: TRBJ1-6; clone size: NA; V gene: TRBV7-8; CDR3 DNA: TGTGCCAGCAGCTTAGAACAGTCCTATAATTCACCCCTCCACTTT; CDR3 protein: CASSLEQSYNSPLHF
D gene: TRBD2; J gene: TRBJ2-1; clone size: NA; V gene: TRBV5-5; CDR3 DNA: TGTGCCAGCAGCCCCGGACTAGCGGGGGTCCAAAAGGGAATAAATGAGCAGTTCTTC; CDR3 protein: CASSPGLAGVQKGINEQFF
D gene: TRBD1; J gene: TRBJ2-7; clone size: NA; V gene: TRBV7-9; CDR3 DNA: TGTGCCAGCAGCTTCGACGAGCGGACAGGGGGGGACGAGCAGTACTTC; CDR3 protein: CASSFDERTGGDEQYF
D gene: TRBD1; J gene: TRBJ1-2; clone size: NA; V gene: TRBV28; CDR3 DNA: TGTGCCAGCACCCTAAACGTTCCGGGACAGACTAACTATGGCTACACCTTC; CDR3 protein: CASTLNVPGQTNYGYTF
D gene: NA; J gene: TRBJ2-5; clone size: NA; V gene: TRBV10-3; CDR3 DNA: TGTGCCATCAGTGCCGACTTCCAAGAGACCCAGTACTTC; CDR3 protein: CAISADFQETQYF
D gene: NA; J gene: TRBJ1-2; clone size: once; V gene: TRBV27; CDR3 DNA: TGTGCCAGCAGTTCACAGGGTAACTATGGCTACACCTTC; CDR3 protein: CASSSQGNYGYTF
D gene: TRBD1; J gene: TRBJ2-7; clone size: NA; V gene: TRBV28; CDR3 DNA: TGTGCCAGCAGTCTCTTCTCCGGGACAGGGGTCTACGAGCAGTACTTC; CDR3 protein: CASSLFSGTGVYEQYF
D gene: TRBD1; J gene: TRBJ1-2; clone size: NA; V gene: TRBV6-5; CDR3 DNA: TGTGCCAGCAGCCGACAGGGCCTCGGGGATGGCTACACCTTC; CDR3 protein: CASSRQGLGDGYTF
D gene: NA; J gene: TRBJ2-5; clone size: NA; V gene: TRBV9; CDR3 DNA: TGTGCCAGCACCCCCACAGCGCGGGGAAGAGAGACCCAGTACTTC; CDR3 protein: CASTPTARGRETQYF
D gene: TRBD1; J gene: TRBJ1-5; clone size: once; V gene: TRBV7-2; CDR3 DNA: TGTGCCAGCAGCTTAGGGACAGGGATAAATCAGCCCCAGCATTTT; CDR3 protein: CASSLGTGINQPQHF
D gene: NA; J gene: TRBJ1-5; clone size: NA; V gene: TRBV28; CDR3 DNA: TGTGCCAGCAGTTTAGGAGGTAGCAATCAGCCCCAGCATTTT; CDR3 protein: CASSLGGSNQPQHF
D gene: TRBD2; J gene: TRBJ2-7; clone size: NA; V gene: TRBV5-4; CDR3 DNA: TGTGCCAGCAGCCGGACTAGCGACGAGCAGTACTTC; CDR3 protein: CASSRTSDEQYF
D gene: NA; J gene: TRBJ1-6; clone size: NA; V gene: TRBV2; CDR3 DNA: TGTGCCAGCAGCCGGACAGACTATAATTCACCCCTCCACTTT; CDR3 protein: CASSRTDYNSPLHF
D gene: NA; J gene: TRBJ1-1; clone size: NA; V gene: TRBV7-8; CDR3 DNA: TGTGCCAGCAGCTTACCGTCCGGGAGCATGAACACTGAAGCTTTCTTT; CDR3 protein: CASSLPSGSMNTEAFF
D gene: TRBD1; J gene: TRBJ1-1; clone size: NA; V gene: TRBV2; CDR3 DNA: TGTGCCAGCAGTGAATGGGGACAGTACACTGAAGCTTTCTTT; CDR3 protein: CASSEWGQYTEAFF
D gene: NA; J gene: TRBJ2-3; clone size: NA; V gene: TRBV2; CDR3 DNA: TGTGCCAGCGGCCTCCGGGGCACAGATACGCAGTATTTT; CDR3 protein: CASGLRGTDTQYF
D gene: TRBD1; J gene: TRBJ1-2; clone size: NA; V gene: TRBV28; CDR3 DNA: TGTGCCAGCAGTGCGGGACAGGGAGGCTATGGCTACACCTTC; CDR3 protein: CASSAGQGGYGYTF
D gene: NA; J gene: TRBJ2-6; clone size: NA; V gene: TRBV9; CDR3 DNA: TGTGCCAGCAGCGTAGATGGGGCCCCTGGGGCCAACGTCCTGACTTTC; CDR3 protein: CASSVDGAPGANVLTF
D gene: NA; J gene: TRBJ2-2; clone size: NA; V gene: TRBV5-1; CDR3 DNA: TGCGCCAGCAGCGACGGGACTGGGCACACCGGGGAGCTGTTTTTT; CDR3 protein: CASSDGTGHTGELFF
D gene: NA; J gene: TRBJ2-2; clone size: once; V gene: TRBV28; CDR3 DNA: TGTGCCAGCAGGGCAGGGGGGTTCGCGAACACCGGGGAGCTGTTTTTT; CDR3 protein: CASRAGGFANTGELFF
D gene: TRBD1; J gene: TRBJ1-6; clone size: NA; V gene: TRBV7-9; CDR3 DNA: TGTGCCAGCAGCTTAGCGGGGACAGGGCTCCATAATTCACCCCTCCACTTT; CDR3 protein: CASSLAGTGLHNSPLHF
D gene: TRBD1; J gene: TRBJ2-7; clone size: NA; V gene: TRBV6-5; CDR3 DNA: TGTGCCAGCAGGCCAGGGGGCAACAGGGACTGGGAGCAGTACTTC; CDR3 protein: CASRPGGNRDWEQYF
D gene: NA; J gene: TRBJ1-5; clone size: NA; V gene: TRBV21-1; CDR3 DNA: TGTGCCAGCAGCAAAGACCCGGACAGGGGGCGTCAGCCCCAGCATTTT; CDR3 protein: CASSKDPDRGRQPQHF
D gene: TRBD1; J gene: TRBJ2-7; clone size: NA; V gene: TRBV6-5; CDR3 DNA: TGTGCCAGCAGTTACGCGGACAGGGGATCCTACGAGCAGTACTTC; CDR3 protein: CASSYADRGSYEQYF
D gene: NA; J gene: TRBJ2-3; clone size: NA; V gene: TRBV2; CDR3 DNA: TGTGCCAGCAGTGTGGGCAGGGGCACAGATACGCAGTATTTT; CDR3 protein: CASSVGRGTDTQYF